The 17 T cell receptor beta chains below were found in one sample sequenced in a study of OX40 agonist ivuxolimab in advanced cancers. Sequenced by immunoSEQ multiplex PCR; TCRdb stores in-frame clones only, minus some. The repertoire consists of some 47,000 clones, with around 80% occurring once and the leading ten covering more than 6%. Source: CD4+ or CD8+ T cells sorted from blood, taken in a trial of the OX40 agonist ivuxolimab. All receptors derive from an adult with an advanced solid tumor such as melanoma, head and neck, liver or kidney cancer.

CDR3 in amino acids: CAWSPGQFEAFF. The CDR3 DNA reads as TGTGCCTGGAGTCCTGGACAGTTTGAAGCTTTCTTT. The J gene is TRBJ1-1, the V gene TRBV30; tentative D call: TRBD1 (6 bases). Germline CDR1 GTSNPN, CDR2 SVGIG (reference sequence). V lost 2 bases and J 7 bases, leaving 11 bases between the germline ends. This CDR3 spans 12 amino acids.

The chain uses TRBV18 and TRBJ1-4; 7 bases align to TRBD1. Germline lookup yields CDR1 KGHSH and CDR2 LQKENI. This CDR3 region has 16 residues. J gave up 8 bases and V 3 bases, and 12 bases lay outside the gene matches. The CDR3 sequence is CASSPPGGTVDEKLFF. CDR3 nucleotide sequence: TGTGCCAGCTCACCCCCCGGGGGGACAGTAGACGAAAAACTGTTTTTT.

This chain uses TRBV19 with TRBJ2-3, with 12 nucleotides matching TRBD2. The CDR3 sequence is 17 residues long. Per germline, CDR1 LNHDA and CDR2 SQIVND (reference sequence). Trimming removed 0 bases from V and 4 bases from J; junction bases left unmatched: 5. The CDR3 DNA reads TGTGCCAGTAGTATAGAAAGGCTAGCGGGAGGGCCAGATACGCAGTATTTT. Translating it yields CASSIERLAGGPDTQYF.

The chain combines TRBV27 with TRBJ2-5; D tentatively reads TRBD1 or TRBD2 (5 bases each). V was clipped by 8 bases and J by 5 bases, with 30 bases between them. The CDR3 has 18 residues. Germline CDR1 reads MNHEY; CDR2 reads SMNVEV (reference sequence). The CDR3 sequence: CASGVMGPPERFMETQYF. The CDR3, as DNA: TGTGCCAGCGGTGTGATGGGACCGCCGGAAAGGTTTATGGAGACCCAGTACTTC.

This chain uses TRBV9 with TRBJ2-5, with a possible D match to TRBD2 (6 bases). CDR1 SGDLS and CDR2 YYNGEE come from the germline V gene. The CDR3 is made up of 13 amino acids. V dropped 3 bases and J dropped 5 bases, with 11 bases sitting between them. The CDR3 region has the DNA TGTGCCAGCAGCGGTAACGCGGGGGAGACCCAGTACTTC. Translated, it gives CASSGNAGETQYF.

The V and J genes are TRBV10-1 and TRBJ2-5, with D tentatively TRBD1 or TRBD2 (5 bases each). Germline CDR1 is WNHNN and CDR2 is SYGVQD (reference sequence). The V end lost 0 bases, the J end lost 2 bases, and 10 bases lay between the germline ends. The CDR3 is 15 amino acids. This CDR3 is CASSESGTPQETQYF. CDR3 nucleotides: TGCGCCAGCAGTGAGTCCGGGACGCCACAAGAGACCCAGTACTTC.

The CDR3 sequence: CASSLWEGAWGYTF. CDR3 nucleotides: TGTGCCAGCAGCTTATGGGAGGGGGCATGGGGCTACACCTTC. The chain recombines TRBV5-4 with TRBJ1-2, with 7 nucleotides matching TRBD1. Germline values: CDR1 SGHNT, CDR2 YYREEE (reference sequence). The CDR3 has 14 amino acids. The trim removed 2 bases at V and 8 bases at J, leaving 9 bases unmatched.

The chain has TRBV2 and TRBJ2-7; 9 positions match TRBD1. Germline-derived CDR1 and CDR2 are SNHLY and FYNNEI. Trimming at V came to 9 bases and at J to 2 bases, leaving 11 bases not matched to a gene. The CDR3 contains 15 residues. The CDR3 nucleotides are TGTGCCAGTATAAGGGACAGGGAAATCACCTACGAGCAGTACTTC. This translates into CASIRDREITYEQYF.

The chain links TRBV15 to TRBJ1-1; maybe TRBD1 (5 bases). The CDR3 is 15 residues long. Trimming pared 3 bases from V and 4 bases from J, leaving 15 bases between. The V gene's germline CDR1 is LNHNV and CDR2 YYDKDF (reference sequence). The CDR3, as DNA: TGTGCCACCAGCAGTGACAGCGGCTTGGGCACTGAAGCTTTCTTT. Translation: CATSSDSGLGTEAFF.

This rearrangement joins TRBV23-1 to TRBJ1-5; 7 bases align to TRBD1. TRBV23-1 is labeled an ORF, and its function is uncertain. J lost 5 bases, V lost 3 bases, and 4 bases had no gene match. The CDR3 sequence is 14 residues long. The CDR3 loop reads CASSQGTAHQPQHF. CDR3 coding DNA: TGCGCCAGCAGTCAGGGGACAGCCCATCAGCCCCAGCATTTT.

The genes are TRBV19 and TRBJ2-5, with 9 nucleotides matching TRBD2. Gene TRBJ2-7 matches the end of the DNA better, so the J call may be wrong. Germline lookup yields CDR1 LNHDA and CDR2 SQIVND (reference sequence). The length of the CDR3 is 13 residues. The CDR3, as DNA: TGTGCCAGTAGCACGACTAGCGGCTACGAGCAGTACTTC. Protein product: CASSTTSGYEQYF.

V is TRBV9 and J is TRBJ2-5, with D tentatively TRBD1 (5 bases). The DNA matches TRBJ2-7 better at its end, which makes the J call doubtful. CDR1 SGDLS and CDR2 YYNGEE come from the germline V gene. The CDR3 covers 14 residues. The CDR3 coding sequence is TGTGCCAGCAGCGTAGGGACAATCTCCTACGAGCAGTACTTC. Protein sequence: CASSVGTISYEQYF.

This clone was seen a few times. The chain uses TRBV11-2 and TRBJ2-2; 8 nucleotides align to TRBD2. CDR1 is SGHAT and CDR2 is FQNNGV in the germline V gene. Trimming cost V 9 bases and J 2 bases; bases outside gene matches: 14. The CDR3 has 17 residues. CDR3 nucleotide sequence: TGTGCCAGTACTAGCCCGGGACTAGGGAAAAACACCGGGGAGCTGTTTTTT. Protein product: CASTSPGLGKNTGELFF.

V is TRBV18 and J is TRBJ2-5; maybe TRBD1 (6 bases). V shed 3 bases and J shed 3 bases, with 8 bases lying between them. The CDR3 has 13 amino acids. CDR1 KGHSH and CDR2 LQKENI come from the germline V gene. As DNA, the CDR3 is TGTGCCAGCTCACCGAACAGGGAAGAGACCCAGTACTTC. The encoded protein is CASSPNREETQYF.

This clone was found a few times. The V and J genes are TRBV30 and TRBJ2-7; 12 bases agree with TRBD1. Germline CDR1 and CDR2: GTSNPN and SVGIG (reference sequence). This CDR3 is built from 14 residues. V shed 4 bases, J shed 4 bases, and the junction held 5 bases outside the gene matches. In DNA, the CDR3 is TGTGCCTGGAACCGGGACAGGGGGCAGTACGAGCAGTACTTC. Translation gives CAWNRDRGQYEQYF.

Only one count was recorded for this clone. In DNA, the CDR3 is TGCGCCAGCAGCTTTTTAAGCTCAGAGGACACTGAAGCTTTCTTT. It yields the protein CASSFLSSEDTEAFF. This chain connects TRBV5-1 to TRBJ1-1, with D hard to call. Germline V gene lookup returns CDR1 SGHRS and CDR2 YFSETQ. V gave up 2 bases and J gave up 3 bases, with 14 bases separating them. This CDR3 is 15 amino acids long. Based on the CDR3 plus reference TRBV5-1 and TRBJ1-1, the full variable domain is KAGVTQTPRYLIKTRGQQVTLSCSPISGHRSVSWYQQTPGQGLQFLFEYFSETQRNKGNFPGRFSGRQFSNSRSEMNVSTLELGDSALYLCASSFLSSEDTEAFFGQGTRLTVV.

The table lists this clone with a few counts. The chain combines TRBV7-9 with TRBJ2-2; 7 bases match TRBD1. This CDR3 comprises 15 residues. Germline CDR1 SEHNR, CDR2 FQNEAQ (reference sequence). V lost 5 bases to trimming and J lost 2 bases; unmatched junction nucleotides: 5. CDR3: CASSPDRRNTGELFF. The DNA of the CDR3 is TGTGCCAGCAGCCCGGACAGGAGAAACACCGGGGAGCTGTTTTTT.